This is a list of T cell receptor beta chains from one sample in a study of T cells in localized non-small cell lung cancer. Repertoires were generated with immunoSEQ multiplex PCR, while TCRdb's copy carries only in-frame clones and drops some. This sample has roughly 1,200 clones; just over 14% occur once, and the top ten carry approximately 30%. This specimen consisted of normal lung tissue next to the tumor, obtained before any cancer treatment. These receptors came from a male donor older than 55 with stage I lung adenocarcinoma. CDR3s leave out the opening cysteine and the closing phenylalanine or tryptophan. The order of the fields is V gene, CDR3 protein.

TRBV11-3	ASSLDAEGFSGNTIY
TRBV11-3	ASSLVGDRGNTGELF
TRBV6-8	ASKRTGESAEAF
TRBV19	ASIYGTGGTEAF
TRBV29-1	SASPTYNEQF
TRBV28	ASSWDSNQPQH
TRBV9	ASSVTGALGGSNTEAF
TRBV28	ASSRTSGRSGSYEQY
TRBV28	ASSLLHQETQY
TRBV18	ASSPNNLGNEQF
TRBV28	ASNPPRSLNTEAF
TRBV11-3	ASSLDQGGSGSFNEQF
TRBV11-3	ASSPGSSWNEQF
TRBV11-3	ASSPAGIYTEAF
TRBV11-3	ASSQSETSGSYEQY
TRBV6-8	ASSLAGPDQPQH
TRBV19	ASSMTSGSMETQY
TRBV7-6	ASSKRGQRGSMYEQF
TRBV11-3	ASSSYGTSGSNEQF
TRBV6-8	ASSYSGVLSGANVLT
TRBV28	ASSFGQVTGKLF
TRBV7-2	ASSPGRGTEAF
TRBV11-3	ASSAERGSYNEQF
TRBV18	ASSPGTGSLGAF
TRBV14	ASSPGSSYNSPLH
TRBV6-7	ASVGSYEQY
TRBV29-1	SVMLTWGEKLF
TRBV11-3	ASSSDRDHTDTQY
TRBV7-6	ASSLGGPGNEQF
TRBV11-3	ASSWGEPYNEQF
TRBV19	ASSVRQGSSGNTIY
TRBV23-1	ASSLASENEQF
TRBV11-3	ASSLGQGNYGYT
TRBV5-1	ASSLNTGNTEAF
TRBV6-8	ASSPTDRWGSPLH
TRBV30	AWSDGGLLGTPLH
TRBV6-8	ASSLDSRYTEAF